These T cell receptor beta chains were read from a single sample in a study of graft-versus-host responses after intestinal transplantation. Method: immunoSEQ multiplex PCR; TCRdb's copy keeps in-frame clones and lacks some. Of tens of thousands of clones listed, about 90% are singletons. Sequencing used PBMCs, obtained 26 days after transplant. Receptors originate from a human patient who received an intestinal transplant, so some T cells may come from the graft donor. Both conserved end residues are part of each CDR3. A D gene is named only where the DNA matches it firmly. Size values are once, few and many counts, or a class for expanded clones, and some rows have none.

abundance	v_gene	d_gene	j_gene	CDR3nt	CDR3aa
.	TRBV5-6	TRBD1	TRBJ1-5	TGTGCCAGCACCCTGACAGGGGCGTCGGAGCCCCAGCATTTT	CASTLTGASEPQHF
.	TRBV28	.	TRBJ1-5	TGTGCCAGCACCCCCGGGAATCAGCCCCAGCATTTT	CASTPGNQPQHF
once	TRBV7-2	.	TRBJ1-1	TGTGCCAGCAGCATTCGTAGGGGGGGCACTGAAGCTTTCTTT	CASSIRRGGTEAFF
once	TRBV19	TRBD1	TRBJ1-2	TGTGCCAGTAGTCCCCGGACAGGGACTAACTATGGCTACACCTTC	CASSPRTGTNYGYTF
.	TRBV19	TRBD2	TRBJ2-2	TGTGCCAGTAGTATCCTAGCGGGGCCTACCGGGGAGCTGTTTTTT	CASSILAGPTGELFF
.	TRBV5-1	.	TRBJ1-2	TGCGCCAGCAGCTTCAAGGGGGGGGACATTCCTAACTATGGCTACACCTTC	CASSFKGGDIPNYGYTF
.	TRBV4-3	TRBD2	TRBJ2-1	TGCGCCAGCAGCCAAGTTGCTAGCGGGGGGTACGATGAGCAGTTCTTC	CASSQVASGGYDEQFF
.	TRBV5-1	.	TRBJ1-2	TGCGCCAGCAGCTTGGCGGAAAGGGGGACCGCAATTGGGTTGGAAGGCTACACCTTC	CASSLAERGTAIGLEGYTF
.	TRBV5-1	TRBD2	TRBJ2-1	TGCGCCAGCAGCTTGGATCCCAGCGGGGGGCCCCGTGAGCAGTTCTTC	CASSLDPSGGPREQFF
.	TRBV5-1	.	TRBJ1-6	TGCGCCAGCAGCCTGGGACAAGGTAATTCACCCCTCCACTTT	CASSLGQGNSPLHF
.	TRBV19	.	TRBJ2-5	TGTGCCAGTAGTACCTCTGGGCTTCAAGAGACCCAGTACTTC	CASSTSGLQETQYF
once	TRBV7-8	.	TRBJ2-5	TGTGCCAGCAGCATAAGATCCGGGACATCGTACCAAGAGACCCAGTACTTC	CASSIRSGTSYQETQYF
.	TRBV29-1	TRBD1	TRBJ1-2	TGCAGCGCTGACAGGGAGGCTGGCTACACCTTC	CSADREAGYTF
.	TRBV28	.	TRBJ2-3	TGTGCCAGCGGCCTCAGGGCAGATACGCAGTATTTT	CASGLRADTQYF
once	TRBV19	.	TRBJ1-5	TGTGCCAGTAGTGTTGGGGGGTCGGGGCCCCAGCATTTT	CASSVGGSGPQHF
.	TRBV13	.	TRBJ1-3	TGTGCCAGCAGCTTTACAGGAGCCGGAAACACCATATATTTT	CASSFTGAGNTIYF
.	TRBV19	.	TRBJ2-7	TGTGCCAGTAGTATACAGGGAAGGTCCTACGAGCAGTACTTC	CASSIQGRSYEQYF
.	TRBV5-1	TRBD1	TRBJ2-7	TGCGCCAGCAGCTTGGCTTTAACAGGGGGTCCCTCCTACGAGCAGTACTTC	CASSLALTGGPSYEQYF
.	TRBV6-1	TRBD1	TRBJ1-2	TGTGCCAGCAGTGAAGAAGCAGGGGGGCGGTATGGCTACACCTTC	CASSEEAGGRYGYTF
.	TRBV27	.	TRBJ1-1	TGTGCCAGCAGTTTTCCAGGTCCTGAAGCTTTCTTT	CASSFPGPEAFF
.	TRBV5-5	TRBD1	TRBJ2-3	TGTGCCAGCAGCTCGCCTATGACAGGGGGCAGGGGATTGGTTGGAGATACGCAGTATTTT	CASSSPMTGGRGLVGDTQYF
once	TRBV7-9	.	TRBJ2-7	TGTGCCAGCAGCCCCAACGAAGCGCCGACCTACGAGCAGTACTTC	CASSPNEAPTYEQYF
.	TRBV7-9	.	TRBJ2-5	TGTGCCAGCACCTCCCAGAGGGGGGGGGAGACCCAGTACTTC	CASTSQRGGETQYF
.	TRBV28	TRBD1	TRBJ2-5	TGTGCCAGCAAACGACAGGGCATGGAGACCCAGTACTTC	CASKRQGMETQYF